Listed below are T cell receptor beta chains from one sample, sequenced in a study of blood T cell repertoires in COVID-19. The method was immunoSEQ multiplex PCR; TCRdb's version includes in-frame clones alone and lacks a portion of them. The sample has around 300,000 clones; about 89% are singletons. Sequencing used PBMCs or T cells enriched from blood (not recorded which). Every receptor here comes from a woman under 40 who had recovered from COVID-19. Each CDR3 is given with its conserved first and last residue. A D gene is named only where the DNA matches it firmly. Size is stated for part of the rows, as once, few or many counts, or as a class when the clone is expanded.

size	D	V	J	DNA	CDR3
NA	NA	TRBV6-5	TRBJ1-5	TGTGCCACTCAGAAGGGTCGAGCGGATCAGCCCCAGCATTTT	CATQKGRADQPQHF
NA	NA	TRBV3-1/TRBV3-2	TRBJ2-3	TGTGCCAGCAGCCCGTATTCTAGCACAGATACGCAGTATTTT	CASSPYSSTDTQYF
NA	NA	TRBV25-1	TRBJ1-5	TGTGCCAGCAGTGAAAGACAGAGGAATCAGCCCCAGCATTTT	CASSERQRNQPQHF
NA	NA	TRBV25-1	TRBJ1-2	TGTGCCAGCAGCGCAGGGGAAGGCTACACCTTC	CASSAGEGYTF
NA	TRBD1	TRBV19	TRBJ1-2	TGTGCCAGTAGGCCGGGACAGGGAGATGGCTACACCTTC	CASRPGQGDGYTF
NA	NA	TRBV30	TRBJ2-1	TGTGCCTGGAGCAGCGGACTAACGGCAAGTGAGCAGTTCTTC	CAWSSGLTASEQFF
NA	TRBD2	TRBV2	TRBJ2-7	TGTGCCAGCAGTGAAGGGCTAGCGGGGTCCTACGAGCAGTACTTC	CASSEGLAGSYEQYF
NA	TRBD1	TRBV10-3	TRBJ1-1	TGTGCCATCAGGGGGGGTGGGACAGGTCCCCAAGATAGCACTGAAGCTTTCTTT	CAIRGGGTGPQDSTEAFF
NA	TRBD2	TRBV19	TRBJ2-7	TGTGCCAGTAGTAAAATGTACTCGGGGGGACCTCAACCGGGCGAGCAGTACTTC	CASSKMYSGGPQPGEQYF
NA	NA	TRBV3-1/TRBV3-2	TRBJ1-1	TGTGCCAGCAGCCAGACTAGGGCCAGCGGGAACACTGAAGCTTTCTTT	CASSQTRASGNTEAFF
NA	NA	TRBV6-6	TRBJ1-1	TGTGCCCTCGGGGGGACTGAAGCTTTCTTT	CALGGTEAFF
few	TRBD1	TRBV7-9	TRBJ1-2	TGTGCCAGCAGCCCGACGGGACAGAACTATGGCTACACCTTC	CASSPTGQNYGYTF
once	TRBD1	TRBV11-2	TRBJ2-2	TGTGCCAGCAGCTTCGAGGGGGCGGTCGGGGAGCTGTTTTTT	CASSFEGAVGELFF
once	NA	TRBV14	TRBJ1-2	TGTGCCAGCAGCCAAGTACTAGGAATGGGTGGCTACACCTTC	CASSQVLGMGGYTF
NA	TRBD1	TRBV3-1/TRBV3-2	TRBJ1-2	TGTGCCAGCAGCCGTTCGGACAGGGGGTATGGCTACACCTTC	CASSRSDRGYGYTF
many	TRBD2	TRBV7-8	TRBJ2-7	TGTGCCAGCAGCTTAGCCCGGGGGGGCTCCTACGAGCAGTACTTC	CASSLARGGSYEQYF
NA	TRBD1	TRBV28	TRBJ2-2	TGTGCCAGCAGTACCGGACAGGGGGGGTCCGGGGAGCTGTTTTTT	CASSTGQGGSGELFF
NA	NA	TRBV9	TRBJ2-1	TGTGCCAGCAGCTCGACAGCCCTCTACAATGAGCAGTTCTTC	CASSSTALYNEQFF
NA	TRBD2	TRBV5-1	TRBJ2-3	TGCGCCAGCAGAAGACTAGCGGGGGGAACAGATACGCAGTATTTT	CASRRLAGGTDTQYF
NA	TRBD1	TRBV29-1	TRBJ1-6	TGCAGCGCCACGGACAGGCGCGGCTCACCCCTCCACTTT	CSATDRRGSPLHF
NA	NA	TRBV4-1	TRBJ1-2	TGCGCCAGCAGCGGAGGAACCCAATACAACTATGGCTACACCTTC	CASSGGTQYNYGYTF
NA	NA	TRBV2	TRBJ2-3	TGTGCCAGCTCCCGGGCGGGTACTACGCAGTATTTT	CASSRAGTTQYF
NA	TRBD2	TRBV5-1	TRBJ2-3	TGCGCCAGCAGCTCCCCTAGCGGGGCGAGCACAGATACGCAGTATTTT	CASSSPSGASTDTQYF
NA	NA	TRBV12-3/TRBV12-4	TRBJ1-1	TGCGCCAGCAGTTTCTACGGGGGCACTGAAGCTTTCTTT	CASSFYGGTEAFF
NA	NA	TRBV27	TRBJ2-1	TGTGCCAGCTGCGGTAGTACTTCCTACAATGAGCAGTTCTTC	CASCGSTSYNEQFF
NA	NA	TRBV5-5	TRBJ1-2	TGTGCCAGCAGTCCACGCAGGGGTTCTGGTGGCTACACCTTC	CASSPRRGSGGYTF
NA	NA	TRBV11-2	TRBJ2-7	TGTGCCAGCAGCCAGTTAAGCTCCTACGAGCAGTACTTC	CASSQLSSYEQYF
NA	NA	TRBV4-2	TRBJ1-4	TGTGCCAGCAGCCAAGATCGGGGGGAAAAACTGTTTTTT	CASSQDRGEKLFF